The clone carrying this T cell receptor beta chain has only one observation. Its cognate antigen is unknown. The germline V and J ends were trimmed by 6 bases and 5 bases, with 24 bases remaining between them. The CDR3 sequence is 17 residues long. Looked up from germline, CDR1 is KGHSH and CDR2 is LQKENI. Both 60 Vbeta primers and 13 Jbeta primers went into the PCR. The method was immunoSEQ multiplex PCR; TCRdb's version includes in-frame clones alone and lacks a portion of them. The table shows approximately 100,000 clones, with 70% to 90% occurring only once. The sample belongs to a study of cytomegalovirus exposure and HLA in healthy donors. Study results and limitations: Some V segments could not be told apart, so they were left out, TRBV6-2 and TRBV6-3 among them.

This chain connects TRBV18 to TRBJ2-3; D possibly corresponds to TRBD1 (6 bases). Sequenced: PBMCs. The sequence was obtained from a man aged 18 to 30 in good health and CMV-seronegative. CDR3 DNA: TGTGCCAGCTCTCTAAATGAGGCAGGCCAGGGACAAGATACGCAGTATTTT. Translated: CASSLNEAGQGQDTQYF.